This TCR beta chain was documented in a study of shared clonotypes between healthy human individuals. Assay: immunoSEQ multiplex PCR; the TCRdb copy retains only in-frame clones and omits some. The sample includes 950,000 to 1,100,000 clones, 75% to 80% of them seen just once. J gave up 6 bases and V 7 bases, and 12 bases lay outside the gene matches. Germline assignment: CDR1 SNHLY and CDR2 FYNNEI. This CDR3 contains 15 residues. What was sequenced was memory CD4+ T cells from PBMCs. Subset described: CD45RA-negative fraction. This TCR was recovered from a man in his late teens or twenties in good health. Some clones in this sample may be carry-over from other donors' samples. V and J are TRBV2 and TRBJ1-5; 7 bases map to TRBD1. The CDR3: CASNHGRGLGQPQHF. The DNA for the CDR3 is TGTGCCAGCAACCATGGCAGGGGGTTGGGTCAGCCCCAGCATTTT.